The 21 T cell receptor beta chains below all came from one sample that was sequenced in a study of cytomegalovirus exposure and HLA in healthy donors. PCR used 60 Vbeta primers and 13 Jbeta primers. Sequencing was performed with immunoSEQ multiplex PCR; in TCRdb, only in-frame clones are kept and a portion is missing. Of some 130,000 clones in the sample, over 70% were seen once. Sequencing input: PBMCs. The receptor set was obtained from a man aged 35 to 55 in good health and CMV-seronegative.

This chain connects TRBV9 to TRBJ2-1; perhaps TRBD2 as D (5 bases). This CDR3 spans 15 amino acids. Germline CDR1 SGDLS, CDR2 YYNGEE. Trimming cost V 3 bases and J 4 bases, with 14 bases left between them. Here the CDR3 DNA reads TGTGCCAGCAGCGCCCCGGGAACGGGGTACAATGAGCAGTTCTTC. Translated, it gives CASSAPGTGYNEQFF.

J is TRBJ2-7 and V is TRBV30, with 7 bases fitting TRBD2. The ends lost 1 base at V and 12 bases at J; junction bases unmatched: 9. Germline CDR1 GTSNPN, CDR2 SVGIG (reference sequence). The CDR3 length is 12 residues. The CDR3 DNA reads TGTGCCTGGAGTGAGCCTAGCGGCACCCGGTACTTC. Its protein is CAWSEPSGTRYF.

This chain connects TRBV5-1 to TRBJ2-2; 10 bases are a match to TRBD1. CDR3 length equals 16 residues. V was clipped by 0 bases and J by 3 bases; unmatched bases: 2. Per the germline V gene, CDR1 is SGHRS and CDR2 is YFSETQ. For the CDR3, the DNA is TGCGCCAGCAGCTTGGTGGGGACAGGGGACACCGGGGAGCTGTTTTTT. Protein sequence: CASSLVGTGDTGELFF.

The V call is TRBV19, the J call TRBJ2-2; 9 nucleotides align to TRBD1. This CDR3 contains 15 residues. Losses at the gene ends were 4 bases for V and 4 bases for J; bases not matched to a gene: 4. Germline loops: CDR1 LNHDA, CDR2 SQIVND (reference sequence). CDR3 sequence: CASSRTGVFTGELFF. The CDR3 coding sequence is TGTGCCAGTAGTAGGACAGGGGTTTTCACCGGGGAGCTGTTTTTT.

This clone was counted once. The J gene is TRBJ1-2, the V gene TRBV9, with D perhaps matching TRBD1 (5 bases). Per the germline V gene, CDR1 is SGDLS and CDR2 is YYNGEE. V was shortened by 0 bases and J by 3 bases, with 21 bases between the two germline ends. The CDR3 is 18 amino acids. The CDR3 here is CASSVEGSWGGSYYGYTF. The DNA for the CDR3 is TGTGCCAGCAGCGTAGAAGGCTCGTGGGGGGGATCCTACTATGGCTACACCTTC. Complete variable domain (other parts from reference TRBV9 and TRBJ1-2): DSGVTQTPKHLITATGQRVTLRCSPRSGDLSVYWYQQSLDQGLQFLIQYYNGEERAKGNILERFSAQQFPDLHSELNLSSLELGDSALYFCASSVEGSWGGSYYGYTFGSGTRLTVV.

The chain uses TRBV30 and TRBJ2-5, with unresolved D. The germline V and J ends were trimmed by 0 bases and 4 bases, with 15 bases remaining between them. The CDR3 is 15 amino acids. Per germline, CDR1 GTSNPN and CDR2 SVGIG (reference sequence). CDR3 region: CAWSVLQVLGETQYF. The CDR3 bases are TGTGCCTGGAGTGTACTGCAGGTTTTAGGAGAGACCCAGTACTTC.

The chain combines TRBV4-2 with TRBJ2-6, with 12 bases lining up with TRBD2. CDR1 LGHNA and CDR2 YNFKEQ come from the germline V gene. CDR3 length equals 19 residues. Trimming took 0 bases from V and 0 from J; bases not matched to a gene: 3. The CDR3 DNA reads TGTGCCAGCAGCCAAGAAGGACTAGCGGGACTCTCTGGGGCCAACGTCCTGACTTTC. Translated: CASSQEGLAGLSGANVLTF.

V is TRBV30 and J is TRBJ1-4, with 7 nucleotides matching TRBD1. The CDR3 contains 15 residues. V shed 0 bases and J 4 bases; nucleotides not matched to a gene: 5. Germline V gives CDR1 GTSNPN, CDR2 SVGIG (reference sequence). The CDR3 nucleotides read TGTGCCTGGAGTGTACGACAGGGCGTTAATGAAAAACTGTTTTTT. Translated: CAWSVRQGVNEKLFF.

J is TRBJ2-5 and V is TRBV6-6; D is perhaps TRBD1 (5 bases). The CDR3 is 13 residues long. The germline V gene encodes CDR1 MNHNY and CDR2 SVGAGI (reference sequence). Between the trimmed V and J ends, which lost 7 bases and 2 bases, there was a span of 11 bases. CDR3 in DNA: TGTGCCAGCACTAACAGGCAGCAAGAGACCCAGTACTTC. It yields the protein CASTNRQQETQYF.

The CDR3 spells CACRQSVGYTF. CDR3 DNA: TGTGCCTGCCGACAGAGCGTGGGCTACACCTTC. The rearrangement joins TRBV30 to TRBJ1-2, with D perhaps TRBD1 (5 bases). V lost 6 bases and J 8 bases, leaving 13 bases between the germline ends. CDR1 is GTSNPN and CDR2 is SVGIG in the germline V gene (reference sequence). CDR3 length: 11 amino acids.

The chain is built from TRBV2 and TRBJ1-4; 8 bases line up with TRBD1. CDR3 length: 15 amino acids. Germline V CDR1 and CDR2: SNHLY, FYNNEI. Trimming at V came to 9 bases and at J to 8 bases, leaving 14 bases not matched to a gene. The CDR3 bases are TGTGCCAGTATGGGACAGGCCCTCGAGGCGGAAAAACTGTTTTTT. Its translation: CASMGQALEAEKLFF.

The V gene is TRBV6-5, the J gene TRBJ2-7; 11 positions match TRBD1. The germline CDR1 and CDR2 sequences are MNHEY and SVGAGI. Trimming cost V 5 bases and J 7 bases; bases outside gene matches: 4. This CDR3 is built from 13 residues. CDR3 sequence reads: CASSNRDRGEQYF. The CDR3, as DNA: TGTGCCAGCAGTAACCGGGACAGGGGGGAGCAGTACTTC.

The rearrangement joins TRBV6-1 to TRBJ1-6; 10 nucleotides line up with TRBD1. CDR3 length: 15 amino acids. From germline, CDR1 is MNHNS and CDR2 SASEGT. Germline trimming cut 4 bases from V and 10 bases from J; bases unmatched to any gene: 7. The CDR3: CASSGGTGVHSPLHF. CDR3 in DNA: TGTGCCAGCAGTGGCGGGACAGGGGTGCACTCACCCCTCCACTTT.

V gene TRBV15 combines with J gene TRBJ2-5, with 10 bases identical to TRBD2. V dropped 8 bases and J dropped 1; count of bases not matched to a gene: 1. This CDR3 comprises 13 residues. Germline V gives CDR1 LNHNV, CDR2 YYDKDF (reference sequence). The CDR3 here is CATQREGQETQYF. CDR3 nucleotides: TGTGCCACCCAGCGGGAGGGCCAAGAGACCCAGTACTTC.

This sequence joins TRBV30 and TRBJ2-7, with TRBD2 identical over 7 bases. From germline, CDR1 is GTSNPN and CDR2 SVGIG (reference sequence). The trim removed 0 bases at V and 3 bases at J, leaving 5 bases unmatched. The CDR3 has 14 amino acids. The CDR3 bases are TGTGCCTGGAGTGTTACGGGAGGAGGCTACGAGCAGTACTTC. It yields the protein CAWSVTGGGYEQYF.

This clone occurred once. In nucleotides, the CDR3 is TGTGCCAGCAGTGATACAGGTCATCAGCCCCAGCATTTT. As protein: CASSDTGHQPQHF. The chain combines TRBV6-1 with TRBJ1-5, with a possible D match to TRBD1 (5 bases). Per germline, CDR1 MNHNS and CDR2 SASEGT. Trimming left V 3 bases short and J 5 bases short, with 8 bases between. The CDR3 sequence is 13 residues long.

CDR3 coding DNA: TGTGCCAGCAGTTACTCGGGCCCTTGGACCGGGGAGCTGTTTTTT. This sequence encodes CASSYSGPWTGELFF. The V gene is TRBV6-6, the J gene TRBJ2-2, with D unclear. Germline CDR1 MNHNY, CDR2 SVGAGI (reference sequence). This CDR3 comprises 15 residues. The germline V and J ends were trimmed by 0 bases and 5 bases, with 10 bases remaining between them.

The V call is TRBV14, the J call TRBJ1-3; TRBD1 might be the D (5 bases). This CDR3 is built from 16 residues. V lost 4 bases, J lost 4 bases, and 17 bases lay in between. Germline CDR1 is SGHDN and CDR2 is FVKESK. The DNA of the CDR3 is TGTGCCAGCAGCCGACTCACCCCAGGGCGAGGAAACACCATATATTTT. Amino acid sequence: CASSRLTPGRGNTIYF.

The V call is TRBV2, the J call TRBJ1-4; no definite D call. From germline, CDR1 is SNHLY and CDR2 FYNNEI. With 7 bases removed from V and 3 bases from J, the gap between germline ends came to 6 bases. This CDR3 contains 12 residues. The CDR3 reads CASTSSNEKLFF. CDR3 nucleotides: TGTGCCAGCACCTCCTCTAATGAAAAACTGTTTTTT.

The chain combines TRBV11-2 with TRBJ1-4; D unresolved. The CDR3 is made up of 17 amino acids. V was cut by 7 bases and J by 3 bases, with 21 bases left in between. CDR1 is SGHAT, CDR2 FQNNGV, per germline. CDR3 region: CASTRDRYSGANEKLFF. CDR3 in DNA: TGTGCCAGCACCCGGGATAGGTACTCTGGGGCTAATGAAAAACTGTTTTTT.

This chain uses TRBV4-1 with TRBJ1-1, with TRBD1 as a possible D gene (6 bases). Trimming removed 0 bases at V and 5 bases at J, with 19 bases between. Germline V gene data show CDR1 as MGHRA and CDR2 as YSYEKL. There are 17 residues in the CDR3. CDR3 coding DNA: TGCGCCAGCAGCCAAGATAGGTATGGCAGGGGTGAAACTGAAGCTTTCTTT. Its translation: CASSQDRYGRGETEAFF.